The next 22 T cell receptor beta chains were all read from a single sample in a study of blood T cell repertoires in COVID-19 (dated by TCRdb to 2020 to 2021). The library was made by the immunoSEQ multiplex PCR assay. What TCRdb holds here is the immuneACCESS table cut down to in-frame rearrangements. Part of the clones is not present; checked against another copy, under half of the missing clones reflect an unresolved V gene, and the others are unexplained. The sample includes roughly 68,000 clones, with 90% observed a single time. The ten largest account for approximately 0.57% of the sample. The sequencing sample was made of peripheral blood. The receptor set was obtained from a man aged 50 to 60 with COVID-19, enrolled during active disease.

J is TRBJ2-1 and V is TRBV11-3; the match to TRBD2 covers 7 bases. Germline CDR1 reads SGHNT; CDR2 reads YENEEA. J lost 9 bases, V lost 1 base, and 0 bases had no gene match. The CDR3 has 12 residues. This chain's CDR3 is CASSLGGGEQFF. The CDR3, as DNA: TGTGCCAGCAGCTTAGGGGGGGGTGAGCAGTTCTTC.

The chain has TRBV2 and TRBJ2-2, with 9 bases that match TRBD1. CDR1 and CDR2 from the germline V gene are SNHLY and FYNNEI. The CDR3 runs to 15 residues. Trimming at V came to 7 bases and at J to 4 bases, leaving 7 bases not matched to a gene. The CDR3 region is CASIEGQGGTGELFF. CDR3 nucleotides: TGTGCCAGCATAGAGGGACAGGGAGGCACCGGGGAGCTGTTTTTT.

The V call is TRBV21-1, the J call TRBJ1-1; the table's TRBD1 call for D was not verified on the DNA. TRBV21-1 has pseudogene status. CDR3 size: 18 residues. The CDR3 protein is CASSKGIGDTVPGGEAFF. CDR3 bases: TGTGCCAGCAGCAAAGGAATAGGGGACACCGTACCGGGCGGGGAAGCTTTCTTT.

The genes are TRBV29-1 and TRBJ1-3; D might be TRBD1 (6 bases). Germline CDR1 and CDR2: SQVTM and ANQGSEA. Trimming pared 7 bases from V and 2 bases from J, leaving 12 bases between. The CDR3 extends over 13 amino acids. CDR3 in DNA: TGCAGCGGTCTAGGGGGTACTGGAAACACCATATATTTT. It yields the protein CSGLGGTGNTIYF. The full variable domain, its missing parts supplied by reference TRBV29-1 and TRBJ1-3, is SAVISQKPSRDICQRGTSLTIQCQVDSQVTMMFWYRQQPGQSLTLIATANQGSEATYESGFVIDKFPISRPNLTFSTLTVSNMSPEDSSIYLCSGLGGTGNTIYFGEGSWLTVV.

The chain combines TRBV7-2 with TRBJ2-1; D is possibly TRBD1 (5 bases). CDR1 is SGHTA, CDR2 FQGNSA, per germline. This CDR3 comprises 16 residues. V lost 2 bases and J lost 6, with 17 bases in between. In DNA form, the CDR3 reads TGTGCCAGCAGCTTATTAGGATCCAGTGGGGCCAATGAGCAGTTCTTC. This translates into CASSLLGSSGANEQFF.

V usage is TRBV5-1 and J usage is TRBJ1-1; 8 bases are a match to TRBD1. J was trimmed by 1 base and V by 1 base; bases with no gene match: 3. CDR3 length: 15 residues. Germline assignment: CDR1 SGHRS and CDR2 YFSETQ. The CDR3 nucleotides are TGCGCCAGCAGCTTGTCGCAGGGGGCGAACACTGAAGCTTTCTTT. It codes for CASSLSQGANTEAFF.

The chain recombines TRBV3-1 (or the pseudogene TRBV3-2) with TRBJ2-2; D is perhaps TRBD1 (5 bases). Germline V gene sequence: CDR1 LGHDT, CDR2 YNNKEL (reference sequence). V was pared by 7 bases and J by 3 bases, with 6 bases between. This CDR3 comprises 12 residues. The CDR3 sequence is CASIGDTGELFF. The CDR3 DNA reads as TGTGCCAGCATAGGGGACACCGGGGAGCTGTTTTTT.

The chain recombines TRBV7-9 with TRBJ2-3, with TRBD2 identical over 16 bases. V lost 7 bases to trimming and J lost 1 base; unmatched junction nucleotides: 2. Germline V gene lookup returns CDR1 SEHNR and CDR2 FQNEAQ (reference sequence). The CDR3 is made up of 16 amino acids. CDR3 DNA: TGTGCCAGCATCGGGACTAGCGGGAGGGGCACAGATACGCAGTATTTT. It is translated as CASIGTSGRGTDTQYF.

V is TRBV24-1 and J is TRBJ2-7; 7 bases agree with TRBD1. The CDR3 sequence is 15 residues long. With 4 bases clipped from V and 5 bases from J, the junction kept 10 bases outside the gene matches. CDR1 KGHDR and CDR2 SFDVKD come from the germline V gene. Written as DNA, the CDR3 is TGTGCCACCAGTGACCCGACGACAGGGAACAACGAGCAGTACTTC. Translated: CATSDPTTGNNEQYF.

CDR3 nucleotide sequence: TGTGCCAGCAGTGAAGACAGACCCAATCAGCCCCAGCATTTT. Amino acids: CASSEDRPNQPQHF. This chain joins TRBV6-1 and TRBJ1-5; D gene ambiguous. CDR1 and CDR2 from the germline V gene are MNHNS and SASEGT. The CDR3 has 14 amino acids. The ends were cut back, 1 base at V and 3 bases at J, with 7 bases in the middle.

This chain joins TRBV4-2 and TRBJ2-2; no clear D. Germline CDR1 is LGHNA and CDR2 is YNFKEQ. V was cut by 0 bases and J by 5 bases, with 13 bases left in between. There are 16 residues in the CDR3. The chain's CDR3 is CASSQEIASETGELFF. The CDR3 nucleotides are TGTGCCAGCAGCCAAGAAATAGCAAGCGAGACCGGGGAGCTGTTTTTT.

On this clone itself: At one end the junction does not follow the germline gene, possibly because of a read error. The CDR3 spells CASSLAYRGLGGYTF. DNA for the CDR3: TGCGCCAGCAGTTTGGCATACAGGGGGCTAGGTGGCTACACCTTC. This rearrangement joins TRBV5-1 to TRBJ1-2; 9 bases align to TRBD1. The CDR3 is made up of 15 amino acids. Germline V CDR1 and CDR2: SGHRS, YFSETQ.

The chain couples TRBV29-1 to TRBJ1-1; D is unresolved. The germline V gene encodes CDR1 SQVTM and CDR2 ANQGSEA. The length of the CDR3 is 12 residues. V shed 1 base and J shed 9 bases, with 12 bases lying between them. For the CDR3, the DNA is TGCAGCGTTGAAGGGCCGGGAGGCAAAGCTTTCTTT. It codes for CSVEGPGGKAFF.

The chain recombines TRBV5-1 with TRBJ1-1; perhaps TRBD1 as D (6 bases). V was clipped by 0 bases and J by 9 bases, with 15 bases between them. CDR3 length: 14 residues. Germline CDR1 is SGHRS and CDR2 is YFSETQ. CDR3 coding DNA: TGCGCCAGCAGCTTGGAGGTCGGTGGGGGCCAAGCTTTCTTT. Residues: CASSLEVGGGQAFF.

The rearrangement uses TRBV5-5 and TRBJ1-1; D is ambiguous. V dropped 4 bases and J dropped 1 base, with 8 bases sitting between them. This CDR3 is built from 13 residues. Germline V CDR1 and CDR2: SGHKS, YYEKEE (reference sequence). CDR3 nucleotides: TGTGCCAGCAGCAGGAGCCCGAACACTGAAGCTTTCTTT. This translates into CASSRSPNTEAFF. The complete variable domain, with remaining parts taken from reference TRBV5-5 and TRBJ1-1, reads DAGVTQSPTHLIKTRGQQVTLRCSPISGHKSVSWYQQVLGQGPQFIFQYYEKEERGRGNFPDRFSARQFPNYSSELNVNALLLGDSALYLCASSRSPNTEAFFGQGTRLTVV.

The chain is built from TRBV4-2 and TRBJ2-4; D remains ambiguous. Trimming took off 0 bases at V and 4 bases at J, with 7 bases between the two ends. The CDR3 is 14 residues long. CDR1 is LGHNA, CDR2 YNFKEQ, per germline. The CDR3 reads CASSQDWRKNIQYF. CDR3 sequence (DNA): TGTGCCAGCAGCCAAGATTGGAGAAAAAACATTCAGTACTTC.

DNA for the CDR3: TGCGCCAGCAGCTCCAAACCGGGACAGGTAAAGCCCCACGAGCAGTACTTC. Encoded protein: CASSSKPGQVKPHEQYF. The genes are TRBV5-1 and TRBJ2-7; 8 bases map to TRBD1. Germline loops: CDR1 SGHRS, CDR2 YFSETQ. Trimming at V came to 3 bases and at J to 5 bases, leaving 16 bases not matched to a gene. The CDR3 runs to 17 residues. The entire variable domain, with the rest obtained from reference TRBV5-1 and TRBJ2-7, is as follows: KAGVTQTPRYLIKTRGQQVTLSCSPISGHRSVSWYQQTPGQGLQFLFEYFSETQRNKGNFPGRFSGRQFSNSRSEMNVSTLELGDSALYLCASSSKPGQVKPHEQYFGPGTRLTVT.

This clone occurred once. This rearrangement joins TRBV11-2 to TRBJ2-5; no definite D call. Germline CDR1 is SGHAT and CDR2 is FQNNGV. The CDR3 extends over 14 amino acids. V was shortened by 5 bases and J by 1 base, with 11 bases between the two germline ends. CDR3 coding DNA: TGTGCCAGCAGCCCTCGACCAGGCCAAGAGACCCAGTACTTC. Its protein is CASSPRPGQETQYF.

CDR3 coding DNA: TGTGCCAGCTCCCCTACAACGGGGAACACTGAAGCTTTCTTT. Protein: CASSPTTGNTEAFF. This chain joins TRBV18 and TRBJ1-1; the D is unclear. Per the germline V gene, CDR1 is KGHSH and CDR2 is LQKENI. The CDR3 spans 14 residues. V lost 6 bases to trimming and J lost 1 base, with 12 bases between them.

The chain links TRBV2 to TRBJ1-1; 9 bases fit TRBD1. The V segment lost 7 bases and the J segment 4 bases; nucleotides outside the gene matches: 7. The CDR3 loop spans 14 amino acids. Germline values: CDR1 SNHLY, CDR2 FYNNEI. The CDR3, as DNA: TGTGCCAGCATGACCGGGACAGGGATCACTGAAGCTTTCTTT. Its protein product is CASMTGTGITEAFF.

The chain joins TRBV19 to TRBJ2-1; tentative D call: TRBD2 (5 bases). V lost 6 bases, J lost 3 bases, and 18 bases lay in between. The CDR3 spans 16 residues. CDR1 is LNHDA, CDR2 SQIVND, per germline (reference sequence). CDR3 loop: CASRSKLGSFYNEQFF. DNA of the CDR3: TGTGCCAGTAGAAGCAAACTAGGAAGTTTCTACAATGAGCAGTTCTTC.

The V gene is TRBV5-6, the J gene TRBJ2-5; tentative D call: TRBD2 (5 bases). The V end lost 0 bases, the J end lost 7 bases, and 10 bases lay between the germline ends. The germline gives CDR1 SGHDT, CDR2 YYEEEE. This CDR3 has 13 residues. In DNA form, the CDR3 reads TGTGCCAGCAGCTTGGAGTTAGGGAGGACCCAGTACTTC. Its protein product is CASSLELGRTQYF. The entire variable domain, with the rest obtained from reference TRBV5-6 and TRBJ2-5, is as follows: DAGVTQSPTHLIKTRGQQVTLRCSPKSGHDTVSWYQQALGQGPQFIFQYYEEEERQRGNFPDRFSGHQFPNYSSELNVNALLLGDSALYLCASSLELGRTQYFGPGTRLLVL.